Presented here are 27 T cell receptor beta chains from one specimen sequenced in a study of CD8 T cells in Susac syndrome. Random hexamers were used to reverse transcribe the RNA input (roughly 0.5 to 1 ug). Each CDR3 protein gets one entry after TCRdb re-called the immunoSEQ multiplex PCR reads with MiXCR. The repertoire has roughly 300,000 distinct CDR3 sequences, about 85% of them found once; the top ten carry over 0.09%. Sequencing was carried out using CD8+ T cells from PBMCs. These receptors were taken from a human donor with multiple sclerosis.

The chain couples TRBV9 to TRBJ2-3; tentatively, D is TRBD2 (5 bases). This CDR3 is 15 amino acids long. CDR1 is SGDLS and CDR2 is YYNGEE in the germline V gene. Trimming took 1 base from V and 7 from J, leaving 16 bases between them. The CDR3 DNA sequence: TGTGCCAGCAGCGTAACCAGCGGTAGGAATAATACGCAGTATTTT. Protein product: CASSVTSGRNNTQYF. The whole variable domain, filled in from reference TRBV9 and TRBJ2-3, reads DSGVTQTPKHLITATGQRVTLRCSPRSGDLSVYWYQQSLDQGLQFLIQYYNGEERAKGNILERFSAQQFPDLHSELNLSSLELGDSALYFCASSVTSGRNNTQYFGPGTRLTVL.

The V gene is TRBV3-1, the J gene TRBJ2-7, with 7 nucleotides matching TRBD2. J lost 6 bases, V lost 1 base, and 6 bases had no gene match. This CDR3 region has 14 residues. Germline V gives CDR1 LGHDT, CDR2 YNNKEL (reference sequence). The CDR3 nucleotides read TGTGCCAGCAGCCAAGGGGGGGGACTCAGCGAGCAGTACTTC. It codes for CASSQGGGLSEQYF.

Worth noting for this clonotype: At one of its ends the junction is not consistent with the germline gene, which may arise from a read error. The V and J genes are TRBV9 and TRBJ2-3; 13 nucleotides line up with TRBD2. Per germline, CDR1 SGDLS and CDR2 YYNGEE. This CDR3 region has 15 residues. CDR3 protein: CASSGTSGTTDTQYF. Here the CDR3 DNA reads TGTGCCAGTAGCGGGACTAGCGGGACCACAGATACGCAGTATTTT.

The V gene is TRBV7-9, the J gene TRBJ2-3; 10 bases fit TRBD2. Germline V gene data show CDR1 as SEHNR and CDR2 as FQNEAQ (reference sequence). The CDR3 is 18 amino acids. The V gene end was trimmed by 5 bases and the J gene end by 4 bases; junction bases not matched to a gene: 15. The CDR3 loop reads CASSLLALAGEAADTQYF. As DNA, the CDR3 is TGTGCCAGCAGCCTCTTGGCTCTAGCGGGAGAGGCGGCAGATACGCAGTATTTT.

The rearrangement uses TRBV27 and TRBJ2-7; D is possibly TRBD1 (6 bases). V lost 5 bases, J lost 4 bases, and 18 bases lay in between. Germline V gives CDR1 MNHEY, CDR2 SMNVEV (reference sequence). The CDR3 consists of 15 residues. The CDR3 sequence is CASSLTGSLYYEQYF. In DNA, the CDR3 is TGTGCCAGCAGTCTCACAGGGTCCCTATATTACGAGCAGTACTTC.

The chain recombines TRBV7-8 with TRBJ2-7, with D uncertain. Trimming left V 1 base short and J 7 bases short, with 17 bases between. This CDR3 spans 15 amino acids. The germline V gene has CDR1 SGHVS and CDR2 FQNEAQ. CDR3 protein: CASSLGRQALGEQYF. The CDR3 nucleotides are TGTGCCAGCAGCTTAGGCCGGCAGGCCCTGGGGGAGCAGTACTTC.

This rearrangement joins TRBV27 to TRBJ2-2; D possibly uses TRBD1 or TRBD2 (6 bases each). CDR3 size: 15 residues. Germline-derived CDR1 and CDR2 are MNHEY and SMNVEV (reference sequence). V lost 6 bases to trimming and J lost 3 bases, with 14 bases between them. The CDR3 sequence: CASSHRRGDTGELFF. CDR3 bases: TGTGCCAGCAGCCATCGGAGGGGGGACACCGGGGAGCTGTTTTTT.

The chain joins TRBV12-3 or TRBV12-4 to TRBJ2-3, with a weak D call TRBD2 (6 bases). The CDR3 runs 14 residues. Trimming removed 2 bases from V and 4 bases from J, with 10 bases in between. CDR3 coding DNA: TGTGCCAGCAGTTTACTCGGGGGAGCAGATACGCAGTATTTT. It codes for CASSLLGGADTQYF.

This clonotype was seen just once. The rearrangement joins TRBV5-4 to TRBJ2-1; 8 bases are shared with TRBD2. Germline lookup yields CDR1 SGHNT and CDR2 YYREEE (reference sequence). CDR3 length equals 15 residues. The V and J ends lost 4 bases and 3 bases, in that order; junction bases with no gene match: 6. CDR3 loop: CASSLKREFYNEQFF. The CDR3 bases are TGTGCCAGCAGCCTAAAGCGGGAGTTCTACAATGAGCAGTTCTTC. The full variable domain, with the rest looked up from reference TRBV5-4 and TRBJ2-1, is ETGVTQSPTHLIKTRGQQVTLRCSSQSGHNTVSWYQQALGQGPQFIFQYYREEENGRGNFPPRFSGLQFPNYSSELNVNALELDDSALYLCASSLKREFYNEQFFGPGTRLTVL.

The J gene is TRBJ2-1, the V gene TRBV29-1; TRBD2 agrees at 10 bases. Germline V gene data show CDR1 as SQVTM and CDR2 as ANQGSEA. The CDR3 has 16 amino acids. J was trimmed by 4 bases and V by 0 bases; bases with no gene match: 6. The CDR3 here is CSVEDRAGGAYNEQFF. For the CDR3, the DNA is TGCAGCGTTGAAGATAGAGCGGGAGGGGCTTACAATGAGCAGTTCTTC.

The genes are TRBV30 and TRBJ2-1, with TRBD1 as a possible D gene (5 bases). Germline CDR1 reads GTSNPN; CDR2 reads SVGIG (reference sequence). The length of the CDR3 is 11 residues. Trimming removed 0 bases from V and 8 bases from J, with 5 bases in between. The CDR3 region is CAWSVGDEQFF. For the CDR3, the DNA is TGTGCCTGGAGTGTAGGGGATGAGCAGTTCTTC.

V usage is TRBV13 and J usage is TRBJ1-2; unclear D gene. CDR3 length: 13 residues. CDR1 and CDR2 (germline): PRHDT, FYEKMQ (reference sequence). V lost 7 bases, J lost 1 base, and 10 bases lay in between. This CDR3 is CASKGGNNYGYTF. CDR3 nucleotide sequence: TGTGCCAGCAAGGGAGGGAATAACTATGGCTACACCTTC.

The sample holds one count of this clonotype. This chain connects TRBV28 to TRBJ2-1; D might be TRBD1 or TRBD2, each matching 5 bases. V lost 3 bases to trimming and J lost 5 bases, with 14 bases between them. CDR1 MDHEN and CDR2 SYDVKM come from the germline V gene. The CDR3 extends over 15 amino acids. CDR3 region: CASSFPRDGHNEQFF. CDR3 DNA sequence: TGTGCCAGCAGTTTCCCCCGGGACGGGCACAATGAGCAGTTCTTC.

The sample holds one count of this clonotype. This rearrangement joins TRBV29-1 to TRBJ2-1; a possible D gene is TRBD2 (6 bases). Germline loops: CDR1 SQVTM, CDR2 ANQGSEA. This CDR3 region has 15 residues. Trimming left V 6 bases short and J 3 bases short, with 18 bases between. The CDR3, as DNA: TGCAGCGTGACTTCTAGCCCGGGAGACTACAATGAGCAGTTCTTC. Residues: CSVTSSPGDYNEQFF.

The chain combines TRBV28 with TRBJ2-6; D not resolved. The CDR3 has 15 residues. V lost 4 bases to trimming and J lost 0 bases, with 7 bases between them. The germline gives CDR1 MDHEN, CDR2 SYDVKM. The CDR3 coding sequence is TGTGCCAGCAGTTGGACGGACTCTGGGGCCAACGTCCTGACTTTC. As protein: CASSWTDSGANVLTF.

V is TRBV7-9 and J is TRBJ1-4; 10 bases align to TRBD1. The CDR3 is 14 amino acids. V lost 0 bases and J lost 15; bases outside the gene matches: 7. Germline values: CDR1 SEHNR, CDR2 FQNEAQ (reference sequence). The chain's CDR3 is CASSLATPGTGVFF. As DNA, the CDR3 is TGTGCCAGCAGCTTAGCCACCCCAGGGACAGGGGTGTTTTTT.

This chain connects TRBV11-2 to TRBJ1-1, with unresolved D. Trimming removed 3 bases at V and 7 bases at J, with 12 bases between. This CDR3 region has 13 residues. The germline V gene has CDR1 SGHAT and CDR2 FQNNGV. CDR3 residues: CASSLDIRVEAFF. For the CDR3, the DNA is TGTGCCAGCAGCTTGGATATCCGAGTTGAAGCTTTCTTT.

This clonotype appeared a single time. The gene calls are TRBV30 and TRBJ2-2; D is unclear. The CDR3 runs 17 residues. Trimming pared 1 base from V and 5 bases from J, leaving 20 bases between. Germline CDR1 reads GTSNPN; CDR2 reads SVGIG (reference sequence). The CDR3 protein is CAWSGSLHHPTTGELFF. The DNA for the CDR3 is TGTGCCTGGAGTGGCTCTCTCCATCACCCCACTACCGGGGAGCTGTTTTTT.

The chain links TRBV3-1 to TRBJ2-7; D call uncertain. Trimming cost V 0 bases and J 0 bases, with 6 bases left between them. Germline lookup yields CDR1 LGHDT and CDR2 YNNKEL (reference sequence). This CDR3 is 14 amino acids long. The CDR3 region is CASSQDSYSYEQYF. CDR3 sequence (DNA): TGTGCCAGCAGCCAAGACAGTTACTCCTACGAGCAGTACTTC.

V gene TRBV27 combines with J gene TRBJ2-7, with D perhaps TRBD1 (6 bases). V was clipped by 6 bases and J by 0 bases, with 18 bases between them. CDR1 is MNHEY, CDR2 SMNVEV, per germline (reference sequence). This CDR3 has 16 residues. CDR3 nucleotide sequence: TGTGCCAGCAGGATTAACGCCGGGACATACTCCTACGAGCAGTACTTC. This encodes CASRINAGTYSYEQYF.

The genes are TRBV5-4 and TRBJ2-4; D might be TRBD1 or TRBD2, each matching 5 bases. The germline gives CDR1 SGHNT, CDR2 YYREEE (reference sequence). This CDR3 region has 17 residues. V lost 0 bases, J lost 6 bases, and 19 bases lay in between. The DNA for the CDR3 is TGTGCCAGCAGCTTGGAGGCTCGTAAGGGTGGGGGAAACATTCAGTACTTC. Its translation is CASSLEARKGGGNIQYF.

DNA for the CDR3: TGTGCCAGCGAAAAAGCGGGAGGGCCCTACAATGAGCAGTTCTTC. Protein sequence: CASEKAGGPYNEQFF. The chain uses TRBV6-1 and TRBJ2-1; 10 bases map to TRBD2. V was pared by 8 bases and J by 2 bases, with 6 bases of the junction left unmatched. Germline CDR1 is MNHNS and CDR2 is SASEGT. CDR3 length: 15 residues.

The chain is built from TRBV20-1 and TRBJ1-1, with a tentative D call TRBD1 (6 bases). The V end lost 6 bases, the J end lost 1 base, and 18 bases lay between the germline ends. CDR3 length equals 15 residues. CDR1 and CDR2 (germline): DFQATT, SNEGSKA (reference sequence). CDR3 nucleotides: TGCAGTGCCGGCCCCAGGGGAGGGCGGAACACTGAAGCTTTCTTT. Translation gives CSAGPRGGRNTEAFF.

The rearrangement links TRBV28 to TRBJ2-7; no reliable D call. V was cut by 10 bases and J by 4 bases, with 11 bases left in between. Germline V gene lookup returns CDR1 MDHEN and CDR2 SYDVKM. This CDR3 has 11 residues. The CDR3 sequence is CATRASYEQYF. CDR3 sequence (DNA): TGTGCCACCCGGGCCTCATACGAGCAGTACTTC.

The chain joins TRBV7-9 to TRBJ2-3, with a tentative D call TRBD2 (6 bases). Deletions cut 8 bases from V and 4 bases from J, with 16 bases between. The CDR3 runs 14 residues. The germline CDR1 and CDR2 sequences are SEHNR and FQNEAQ (reference sequence). CDR3 residues: CASARLEVPDTQYF. As DNA, the CDR3 is TGTGCCAGCGCGAGACTAGAGGTTCCAGATACGCAGTATTTT.

CDR3 in DNA: TGTGCCAGCAGTTTTCCGGGACAGGGTAACGAGCAGTACTTC. It specifies CASSFPGQGNEQYF. The chain recombines TRBV27 with TRBJ2-7; 9 bases are shared with TRBD1. The CDR3 is made up of 14 amino acids. The germline gives CDR1 MNHEY, CDR2 SMNVEV (reference sequence). J gave up 5 bases and V 3 bases, and 5 bases lay outside the gene matches.

The CDR3 is CASSIPVGEYTEAFF. The DNA for the CDR3 is TGTGCCAGTAGTATACCGGTCGGGGAGTACACTGAAGCTTTCTTT. The chain has TRBV19 and TRBJ1-1; D not certain. Per germline, CDR1 LNHDA and CDR2 SQIVND (reference sequence). V shed 2 bases and J shed 3 bases, with 13 bases lying between them. This CDR3 has 15 residues.